This T cell receptor beta chain was profiled in a study of blood T cell repertoires in COVID-19. Study-level background: Acute and convalescent COVID-19 specimens originated in the United States, Italy and Spain.

Assay used: immunoSEQ multiplex PCR; TCRdb lists only in-frame clones, some missing. This sample carries approximately 120,000 clones, approximately 89% of them seen once, and the ten largest clones take about 4.3%. Trimming took off 0 bases at V and 4 bases at J, with 16 bases between the two ends. This CDR3 is 17 amino acids long. CDR1 and CDR2 (germline): MNHEY, SMNVEV (reference sequence). The sequenced sample was peripheral blood. This sequence joins TRBV27 and TRBJ1-5; possible D gene TRBD1, 6 bases. The sequence was obtained from a human donor in a cohort sampled during active COVID-19. CDR3 protein: CASSLSALGAVNQPQHF. The CDR3, as DNA: TGTGCCAGCAGTTTATCGGCCCTGGGGGCAGTTAATCAGCCCCAGCATTTT.